The T cell receptor beta chain described here comes from a study of regulatory dendritic cells for organ transplantation. Study-level information: Regulatory dendritic cells were monocyte-derived, receiving vitamin D3 on days 0 and 4 and IL-10 on day 4. Day 6 dendritic cell cultures were stimulated with LPS. Findings and limits, study-wide: Considerable individual heterogeneity was seen in alloreactive memory CD8+ T cells.

Allogeneic regulatory or mature dendritic cells were co-cultured for less than six days with CFSE-labeled sorted T cells at 1:10. Assay used: immunoSEQ multiplex PCR; TCRdb lists only in-frame clones, some missing. The sample lists some 11,000 clones; 75% to 80% were seen once. There are 14 residues in the CDR3. Germline V gene sequence: CDR1 MGHRA, CDR2 YSYEKL. V lost 3 bases and J lost 4, with 13 bases in between. Points on this clone: Its specificity is not known.

The rearrangement uses TRBV4-1 and TRBJ2-7; the D gene is possibly TRBD2 (6 bases). The receptor was isolated from a human donor in good health. Sequenced material: naive CD8+ T cells from blood cultured with regulatory dendritic cells. The subset here: CD45RA+ naive T cells. The CDR3 DNA follows: TGCGCCAGCAGCCACCCGGGCGGGGAATACGAGCAGTACTTC. It is translated as CASSHPGGEYEQYF.